This T cell receptor beta chain comes out of a study of radiotherapy plus CTLA-4 blockade in lung cancer. Whole-study context: About a sixth of enrolled patients responded objectively, and roughly 31% had disease control. Findings and limits, study-wide: Early clonal dynamics of blood T cells, together with interferon-beta, were reported as the best response predictor. Researchers report tumor-derived TCR clones expanding in blood after radiotherapy plus ipilimumab.

About this clone: What it recognizes is unknown.

Receiving focal radiation plus CTLA-4 blockade with ipilimumab were patients who had chemo-refractory metastatic non-small-cell lung cancer. The CDR3 totals 14 residues. V lost 1 base to trimming and J lost 6 bases; unmatched junction nucleotides: 5. The V gene's germline CDR1 is GTSNPN and CDR2 SVGIG (reference sequence). Assay: immunoSEQ multiplex PCR; the TCRdb copy retains only in-frame clones and omits some. This table has about 80,000 clones, around 87% appearing once. The J gene is TRBJ2-1, the V gene TRBV30, with 8 bases lining up with TRBD1. Sequencing was performed on peripheral blood, taken from a patient treated with radiotherapy plus ipilimumab. This receptor was identified in a human donor with non-small cell lung cancer who had a partial response to radiotherapy plus ipilimumab. The CDR3 DNA reads as TGTGCCTGGAGTGCTCGGACAGGGATCAATGAGCAGTTCTTC. Translation: CAWSARTGINEQFF. The variable domain in full, completed from reference TRBV30 and TRBJ2-1, reads SQTIHQWPATLVQPVGSPLSLECTVEGTSNPNLYWYRQAAGRGLQLLFYSVGIGQISSEVPQNLSASRPQDRQFILSSKKLLLSDSGFYLCAWSARTGINEQFFGPGTRLTVL.